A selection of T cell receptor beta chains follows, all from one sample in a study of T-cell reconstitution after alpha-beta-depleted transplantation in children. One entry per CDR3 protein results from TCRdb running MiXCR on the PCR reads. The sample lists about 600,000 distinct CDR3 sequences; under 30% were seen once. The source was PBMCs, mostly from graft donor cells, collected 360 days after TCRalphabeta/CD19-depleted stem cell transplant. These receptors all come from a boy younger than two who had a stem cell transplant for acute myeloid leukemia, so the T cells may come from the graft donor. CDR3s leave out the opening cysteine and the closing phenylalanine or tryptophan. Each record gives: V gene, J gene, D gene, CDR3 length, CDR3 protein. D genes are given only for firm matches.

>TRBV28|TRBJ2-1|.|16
ASSYGPSPGEGFNEQF
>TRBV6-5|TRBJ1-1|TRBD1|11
ASSRNRGAEAF
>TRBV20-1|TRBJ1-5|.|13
SALEIRGLFWPQH
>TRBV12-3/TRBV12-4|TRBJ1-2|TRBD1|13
ASSLISGTGEGYT
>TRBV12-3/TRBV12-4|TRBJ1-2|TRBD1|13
ASSLAWTGVSGYT
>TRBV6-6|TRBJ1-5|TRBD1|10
ASSTGGEPQH
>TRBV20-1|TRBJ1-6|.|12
SASQAWGNSPLH
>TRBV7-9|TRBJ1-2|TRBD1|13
ASSPMATGGAGYT
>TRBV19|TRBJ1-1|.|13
ASSIKLAGATEAF
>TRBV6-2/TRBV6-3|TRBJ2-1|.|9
ASSYYGEQF
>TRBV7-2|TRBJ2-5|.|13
ASSSTWAVQETQY
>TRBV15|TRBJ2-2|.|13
ATTLRDTSTGELF
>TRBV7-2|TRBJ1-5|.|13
ASSLGSGSYQPQH
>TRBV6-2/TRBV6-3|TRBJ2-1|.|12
ASSYASVYNEQF
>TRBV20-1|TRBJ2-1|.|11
SARVMKKGEQF
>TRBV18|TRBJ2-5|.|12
ASSPLGLQETQY
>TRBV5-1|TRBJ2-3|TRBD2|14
ASSLDVGGATDTQY
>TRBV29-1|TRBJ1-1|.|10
SVEAGIPEAF
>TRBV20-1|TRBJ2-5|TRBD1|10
SATTGVETQY
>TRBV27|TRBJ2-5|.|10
ASAGTMETQY
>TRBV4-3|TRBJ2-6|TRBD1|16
ASSQPRTGTSGANVLT
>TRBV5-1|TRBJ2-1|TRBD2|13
ASSLGASGGYEQF
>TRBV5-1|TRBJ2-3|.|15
ASSLPTDRKPTDTQY
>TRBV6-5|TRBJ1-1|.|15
ASSYFAPRGTNTEAF
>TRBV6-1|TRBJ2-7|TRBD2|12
ASTDSGGDYEQY
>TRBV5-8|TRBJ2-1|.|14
ASSLSLAYIDNEQF
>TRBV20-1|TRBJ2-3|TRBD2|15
SAKGPTSGDHTDTQY
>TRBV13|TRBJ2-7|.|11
ASSSGTEYEQY
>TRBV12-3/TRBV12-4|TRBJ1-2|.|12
ASTLAPTNYGYT
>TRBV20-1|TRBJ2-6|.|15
SARDPLAGDGANVLT
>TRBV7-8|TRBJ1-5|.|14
ASSLEVGRPNQPQH
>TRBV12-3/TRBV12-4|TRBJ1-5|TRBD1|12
ASSDRGGNQPQH
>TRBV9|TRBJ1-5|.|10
ASGSGNQPQH
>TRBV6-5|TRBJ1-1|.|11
ASSYSRQSEAF
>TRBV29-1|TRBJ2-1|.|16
SVDRRGPYSSSYNEQF
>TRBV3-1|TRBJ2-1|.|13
ASSRRGGPGNEQF
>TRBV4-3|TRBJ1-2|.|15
ASSQELTTGRTYGYT
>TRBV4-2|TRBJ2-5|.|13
ASSQDERYQETQY
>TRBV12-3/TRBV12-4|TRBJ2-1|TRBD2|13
ASSTRGGPGDEQF
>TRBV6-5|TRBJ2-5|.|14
ASSYSAVEITETQY
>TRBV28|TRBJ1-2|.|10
ASRPGTDGYT
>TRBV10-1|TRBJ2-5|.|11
ASSEPGSETQY
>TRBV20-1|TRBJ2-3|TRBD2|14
SALPWTSGFTDTQY
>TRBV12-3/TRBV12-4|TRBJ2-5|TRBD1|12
ASARRDSQETQY
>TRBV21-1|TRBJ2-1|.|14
ASSKPRQGPYNEQF